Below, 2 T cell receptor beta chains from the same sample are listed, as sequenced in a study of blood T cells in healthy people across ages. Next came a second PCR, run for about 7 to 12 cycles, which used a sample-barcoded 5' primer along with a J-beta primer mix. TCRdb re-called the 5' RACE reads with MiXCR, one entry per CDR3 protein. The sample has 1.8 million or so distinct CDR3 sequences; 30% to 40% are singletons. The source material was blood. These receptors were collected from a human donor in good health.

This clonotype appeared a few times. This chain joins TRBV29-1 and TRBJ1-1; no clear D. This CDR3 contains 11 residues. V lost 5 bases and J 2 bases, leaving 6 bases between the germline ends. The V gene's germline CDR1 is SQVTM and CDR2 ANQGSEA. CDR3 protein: CSVYTNTEAFF. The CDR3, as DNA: TGCAGCGTTTACACCAACACTGAAGCTTTCTTT.

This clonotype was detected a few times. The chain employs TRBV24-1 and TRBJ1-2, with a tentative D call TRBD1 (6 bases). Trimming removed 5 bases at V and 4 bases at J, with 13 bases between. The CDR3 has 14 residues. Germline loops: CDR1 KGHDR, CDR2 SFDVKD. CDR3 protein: CATSGPQGSYGYTF. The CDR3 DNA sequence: TGTGCCACCAGTGGCCCGCAGGGGTCCTATGGCTACACCTTC.